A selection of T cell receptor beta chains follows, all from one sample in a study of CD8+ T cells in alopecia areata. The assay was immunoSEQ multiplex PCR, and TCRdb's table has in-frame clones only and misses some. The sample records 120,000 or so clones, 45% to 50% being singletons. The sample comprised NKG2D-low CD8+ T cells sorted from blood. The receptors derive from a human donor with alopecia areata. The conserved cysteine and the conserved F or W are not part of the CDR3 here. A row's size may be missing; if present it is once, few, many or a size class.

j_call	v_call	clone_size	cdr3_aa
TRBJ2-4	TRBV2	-	ASSEQGATKNIQY
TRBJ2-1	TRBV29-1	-	SGTLGSGNEQF
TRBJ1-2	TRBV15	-	ATSREADRDYGYT
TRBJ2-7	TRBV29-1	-	SVEGGVGGGYEQY
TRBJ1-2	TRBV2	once	ASRAVGDYGYT
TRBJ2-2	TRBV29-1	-	SVEDGTANTGELF
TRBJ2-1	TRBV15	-	ATSRDRGNNEQF
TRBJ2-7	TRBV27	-	ASSFTSGAYEQY
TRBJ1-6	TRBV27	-	ASSYGTEASPLH
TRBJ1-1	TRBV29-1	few	SVPGRGTEAF
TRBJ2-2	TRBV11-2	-	ASSPITGELF
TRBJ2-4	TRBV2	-	ASSVEAARRREADIQY
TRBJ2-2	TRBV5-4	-	ASSFNTGELF
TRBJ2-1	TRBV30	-	AWSLDPQF
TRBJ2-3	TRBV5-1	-	ASSFLSSNTQY
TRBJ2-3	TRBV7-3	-	ASSLMGPDTQY
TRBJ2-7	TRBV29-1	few	SVEDSSYEQY
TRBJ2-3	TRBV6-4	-	ASSDQTSGDTDTQY
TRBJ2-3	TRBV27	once	ASSLSGFGTESTDTQY
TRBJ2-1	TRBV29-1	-	SVALAGGTYNEQF
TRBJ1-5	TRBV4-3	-	ASSQDPGDHQPQH
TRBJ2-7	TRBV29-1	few	SAKTGAYEQY
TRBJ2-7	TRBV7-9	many	ASSHRARNEEQY
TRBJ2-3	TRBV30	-	AWTPGETDTQY
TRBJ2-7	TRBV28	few	ASSLLTGGYEQY
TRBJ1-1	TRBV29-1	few	SVVSAGSNTEAF
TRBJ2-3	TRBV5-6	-	ASSLGAGDARGQY
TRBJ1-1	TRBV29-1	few	SVALEAEAF
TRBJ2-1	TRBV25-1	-	ASSEFPGGPEL